The rows below give T cell receptor beta chains drawn from one sample of a study of T cells in narcolepsy. Only in-frame clones appear in the TCRdb table, and some are missing; sequencing was by immunoSEQ multiplex PCR. The data show 25,000 to 35,000 clones, roughly 88% seen once. The material sequenced was CD45RA- memory CD4+ T cells from PBMCs. All receptors come from a human donor with narcolepsy. CDR3s leave out the opening cysteine and the closing phenylalanine or tryptophan. Fields, in order: J gene, clone size, V gene, CDR3 protein. Clone size is not always given. Where it is, it says once, few, many or a class for expanded clones.

TRBJ1-2	.	TRBV12-5	ASGLGRTGTNYGYT
TRBJ2-1	.	TRBV10-3	AIMSGLGNNEQF
TRBJ2-1	.	TRBV11-1	ASSVLAGGPGNEQF
TRBJ1-1	once	TRBV2	ASRGGTTRNTEAF
TRBJ2-1	.	TRBV28	ASSILRGQGYNEQF
TRBJ2-5	.	TRBV2	ASSEALAGPTKETQY
TRBJ2-1	.	TRBV27	ASSLSSGQGSSYNEQF
TRBJ1-6	.	TRBV28	ASGGGVNSPLH
TRBJ1-2	few	TRBV5-5	ASSPDRGARGYT
TRBJ2-6	.	TRBV11-3	ASAQGGSGANVLT
TRBJ2-5	.	TRBV9	ASSVDPWGTQKETQY
TRBJ2-3	.	TRBV19	ASRPPGQGIDTQY
TRBJ2-1	.	TRBV2	ASSPTTLAISYNEQF
TRBJ1-1	.	TRBV30	AWSPQGAGGAF
TRBJ1-4	.	TRBV9	ASSVGPGVEKLF
TRBJ2-2	.	TRBV6-6	ASIKDSTGELF
TRBJ1-6	.	TRBV7-6	ASSPGQGGRRPLH
TRBJ2-5	.	TRBV18	ASSPSSGRAETQY
TRBJ2-3	.	TRBV6-1	ASSTLGYYTDTQY
TRBJ2-5	.	TRBV19	ASSLGGLETQY
TRBJ1-1	.	TRBV27	ASSLWRGTGSYTEAF
TRBJ1-2	.	TRBV6-5	ASNPGQGNYGYT
TRBJ1-5	.	TRBV7-8	ASSGQGTQPQH
TRBJ1-1	once	TRBV5-5	ASSPARGWNTEAF
TRBJ1-2	.	TRBV11-2	ASSFNDRSYGYT
TRBJ2-7	.	TRBV7-9	ASSLRDRSYEQY
TRBJ1-5	.	TRBV30	AWSVAGPGNQPQH
TRBJ2-3	.	TRBV5-8	ASSLGGRETDTQY